Listed here are 26 T cell receptor beta chains from one sample, sequenced in a study of T cells after yellow fever vaccination. Each CDR3 protein is one row after TCRdb ran MiXCR on the 5' RACE reads. Here the sample spans some 670,000 distinct CDR3 sequences, about 12% being singletons. The sequencing used PBMCs, collected on the day of the yellow fever booster vaccination. The receptors come from a man aged 30-40 years who received the YFV17D yellow fever vaccine.

The chain employs TRBV5-6 and TRBJ2-1; D unclear. The CDR3 totals 12 residues. CDR1 and CDR2 from the germline V gene are SGHDT and YYEEEE. Trimming left V 1 base short and J 7 bases short, with 6 bases between. CDR3 sequence reads: CASSLFINEQFF. CDR3 in DNA: TGTGCCAGCAGCTTGTTTATAAATGAGCAGTTCTTC.

The rearrangement uses TRBV6-1 and TRBJ2-2, with D tentatively TRBD1 (5 bases). CDR3 length: 16 amino acids. Germline CDR1 is MNHNS and CDR2 is SASEGT. Deletions cut 8 bases from V and 6 bases from J, with 22 bases between. The CDR3 is CASRLDPGQSAGELFF. In nucleotides, the CDR3 is TGTGCCAGCCGCCTAGATCCAGGACAATCCGCCGGGGAGCTGTTTTTT.

This clonotype turned up a few times. The CDR3 DNA reads TGTGCCAGCAGCGACCCTAGCGGGAGGGCCTACACTACGCAGTATTTT. As protein: CASSDPSGRAYTTQYF. The rearrangement uses TRBV9 and TRBJ2-3; 12 nucleotides match TRBD2. Germline V gives CDR1 SGDLS, CDR2 YYNGEE. The CDR3 runs to 16 residues. The V segment lost 3 bases and the J segment 8 bases; nucleotides outside the gene matches: 10.

The chain carries TRBV20-1 and TRBJ2-1; TRBD2 aligns across 8 bases. CDR1 and CDR2 from the germline V gene are DFQATT and SNEGSKA (reference sequence). The J segment lost 10 bases and the V segment lost 6 bases, leaving 11 bases of the junction unmatched. There are 13 residues in the CDR3. The CDR3 nucleotides are TGCAGTGCCCGGCGGGGCGGGGGGTCGGAGCAGTTCTTC. It codes for CSARRGGGSEQFF.

This chain uses TRBV6-2 or TRBV6-3 with TRBJ2-5; 10 positions match TRBD2. Germline assignment: CDR1 MNHEY and CDR2 SVGEGT. The CDR3 runs to 17 residues. The V gene end was trimmed by 0 bases and the J gene end by 1 base; junction bases not matched to a gene: 5. For the CDR3, the DNA is TGTGCCAGCAGTTACTCGATTACTAGCGGGATCCAAGAGACCCAGTACTTC. It is translated as CASSYSITSGIQETQYF.

This rearrangement joins TRBV10-3 to TRBJ2-1; D gene uncertain. Trimming shortened V by 6 bases and J by 6 bases, and 6 bases separated the two germline ends. This CDR3 comprises 11 residues. Germline loops: CDR1 ENHRY, CDR2 SYGVKD. For the CDR3, the DNA is TGTGCCATCAGGGATTCCAATGAGCAGTTCTTC. Translating it yields CAIRDSNEQFF.

The V call is TRBV29-1, the J call TRBJ1-1, with a weak D call TRBD1 (5 bases). V shed 1 base and J shed 10 bases, with 19 bases lying between them. This CDR3 has 14 residues. Germline CDR1 SQVTM, CDR2 ANQGSEA. CDR3 sequence reads: CSVEGGGTVEVAFF. CDR3 bases: TGCAGCGTTGAAGGGGGTGGGACGGTGGAGGTAGCTTTCTTT.

The chain's CDR3 is CASSPEIRAGYTGELFF. The CDR3 bases are TGTGCCAGTAGTCCAGAGATCAGGGCGGGTTACACCGGGGAGCTGTTTTTT. This rearrangement joins TRBV19 to TRBJ2-2; D is possibly TRBD1 or TRBD2 (5 bases each). Per the germline V gene, CDR1 is LNHDA and CDR2 is SQIVND (reference sequence). The CDR3 consists of 17 residues. V lost 5 bases to trimming and J lost 3 bases, with 19 bases between them.

The chain recombines TRBV5-1 with TRBJ2-2; 9 nucleotides align to TRBD2. In germline, CDR1 is SGHRS, CDR2 YFSETQ. V was pared by 3 bases and J by 4 bases, with 7 bases of the junction left unmatched. The CDR3 length is 16 residues. The CDR3 here is CASSSPGLATTGELFF. The CDR3 DNA reads TGCGCCAGCAGCTCTCCGGGACTAGCAACCACCGGGGAGCTGTTTTTT. Supplemented by reference TRBV5-1 and TRBJ2-2, the full variable domain reads KAGVTQTPRYLIKTRGQQVTLSCSPISGHRSVSWYQQTPGQGLQFLFEYFSETQRNKGNFPGRFSGRQFSNSRSEMNVSTLELGDSALYLCASSSPGLATTGELFFGEGSRLTVL.

This clonotype came up many times. The chain employs TRBV4-1 and TRBJ2-7; 7 nucleotides line up with TRBD2. The V gene end was trimmed by 1 base and the J gene end by 4 bases; junction bases not matched to a gene: 7. This CDR3 is built from 15 residues. Germline CDR1 reads MGHRA; CDR2 reads YSYEKL. CDR3 in amino acids: CASSQASGGPYEQYF. The DNA for the CDR3 is TGCGCCAGCAGCCAAGCGTCGGGAGGCCCTTACGAGCAGTACTTC.

The V call is TRBV11-2, the J call TRBJ2-1, with 11 bases aligning to TRBD1. Germline V gene data show CDR1 as SGHAT and CDR2 as FQNNGV. CDR3 length equals 15 residues. Trimming at V came to 6 bases and at J to 4 bases, leaving 5 bases not matched to a gene. The CDR3 bases are TGTGCCAGCAGACCCGGGACAGGGGGATACAATGAGCAGTTCTTC. Protein: CASRPGTGGYNEQFF.

The V gene is TRBV5-6, the J gene TRBJ1-1; the D is unclear. Germline-derived CDR1 and CDR2 are SGHDT and YYEEEE. This CDR3 comprises 14 residues. V was shortened by 0 bases and J by 4 bases, with 10 bases between the two germline ends. This CDR3 is CASSLVQVGTEAFF. The CDR3 coding sequence is TGTGCCAGCAGCTTGGTCCAGGTGGGCACTGAAGCTTTCTTT.

The chain employs TRBV7-2 and TRBJ2-2; D remains unclear. V was pared by 5 bases and J by 5 bases, with 9 bases between. Germline V gives CDR1 SGHTA, CDR2 FQGNSA. The length of the CDR3 is 13 residues. The CDR3 DNA is TGTGCCAGCAGCGTAGTTGTTACCGGGGAGCTGTTTTTT. This gives the protein CASSVVVTGELFF.

The rearrangement links TRBV5-1 to TRBJ2-5; D remains ambiguous. With 3 bases removed from V and 0 bases from J, the gap between germline ends came to 24 bases. Per the germline V gene, CDR1 is SGHRS and CDR2 is YFSETQ. This CDR3 contains 19 residues. The CDR3 sequence: CASSSFRGLQQMHQETQYF. DNA of the CDR3: TGCGCCAGCAGCTCGTTCAGAGGATTACAGCAGATGCACCAAGAGACCCAGTACTTC. The variable domain in full, with the rest retrieved from reference TRBV5-1 and TRBJ2-5, is KAGVTQTPRYLIKTRGQQVTLSCSPISGHRSVSWYQQTPGQGLQFLFEYFSETQRNKGNFPGRFSGRQFSNSRSEMNVSTLELGDSALYLCASSSFRGLQQMHQETQYFGPGTRLLVL.

The chain couples TRBV6-2 or TRBV6-3 to TRBJ2-1; 8 positions match TRBD2. The J segment lost 9 bases and the V segment lost 5 bases, leaving 9 bases of the junction unmatched. Germline V gene sequence: CDR1 MNHEY, CDR2 SVGEGT. This CDR3 region has 14 residues. CDR3 residues: CASSPGLVFGEQFF. The CDR3 bases are TGTGCCAGCAGTCCGGGACTAGTCTTCGGTGAGCAGTTCTTC.

V and J are TRBV6-6 and TRBJ1-2; D is possibly TRBD1 (6 bases). Trimming removed 5 bases from V and 8 bases from J, with 9 bases in between. Germline CDR1 and CDR2: MNHNY and SVGAGI (reference sequence). This CDR3 is built from 11 residues. The DNA for the CDR3 is TGTGCCAGCAGTGCAGGGGAGGGCTACACCTTC. Translated, it gives CASSAGEGYTF.

This clonotype came up a few times. CDR3 sequence: CASSGIGSNQPQHF. As DNA, the CDR3 is TGTGCCAGCAGTGGAATTGGTAGCAATCAGCCCCAGCATTTT. J is TRBJ1-5 and V is TRBV25-1; D unresolved. The CDR3 is 14 residues long. V lost 4 bases to trimming and J lost 0 bases, with 7 bases between them. CDR1 is MGHDK and CDR2 is SYGVNS in the germline V gene.

The chain combines TRBV10-3 with TRBJ2-1, with TRBD2 as a possible D gene (6 bases). Germline V gene lookup returns CDR1 ENHRY and CDR2 SYGVKD. Trimming pared 10 bases from V and 8 bases from J, leaving 24 bases between. This CDR3 has 15 amino acids. CDR3 region: CATGLTGLPSDEQFF. Here the CDR3 DNA reads TGTGCCACGGGTCTAACGGGACTTCCGTCCGATGAGCAGTTCTTC.

This clonotype was seen more than once but under ten times. The V gene is TRBV7-6, the J gene TRBJ2-5; D is undetermined. The length of the CDR3 is 15 residues. The germline CDR1 and CDR2 sequences are SGHVS and FNYEAQ. Trimming took 2 bases from V and 3 from J, leaving 13 bases between them. The CDR3 bases are TGTGCCAGCAGCTTAACTTTATGGGGTAAAGAGACCCAGTACTTC. The encoded protein is CASSLTLWGKETQYF. The full variable domain, its missing parts supplied by reference TRBV7-6 and TRBJ2-5, is GAGVSQSPRYKVTKRGQDVALRCDPISGHVSLYWYRQALGQGPEFLTYFNYEAQQDKSGLPNDRFSAERPEGSISTLTIQRTEQRDSAMYRCASSLTLWGKETQYFGPGTRLLVL.

This clonotype was seen more than once but under ten times. V is TRBV10-3 and J is TRBJ2-5; TRBD1 matches at 9 bases. Germline V lookup: CDR1 ENHRY, CDR2 SYGVKD. With 10 bases clipped from V and 1 base from J, the junction kept 4 bases outside the gene matches. The CDR3 contains 13 residues. The CDR3 DNA reads TGTGCCACCTGGACAGGGGTCCAAGAGACCCAGTACTTC. Amino acid sequence: CATWTGVQETQYF.

This clonotype was seen a few times. This chain uses TRBV9 with TRBJ1-1; 9 bases match TRBD1. The length of the CDR3 is 17 residues. Germline-derived CDR1 and CDR2 are SGDLS and YYNGEE. Trimming removed 0 bases from V and 5 bases from J; junction bases left unmatched: 11. The CDR3 DNA follows: TGTGCCAGCAGCGTAGATGGACAGGGGTATGTAGGAACTGAAGCTTTCTTT. Amino acids: CASSVDGQGYVGTEAFF.

This clonotype was observed many times. This chain links TRBV15 with TRBJ2-3, with 7 nucleotides matching TRBD2. The trim removed 0 bases at V and 13 bases at J, leaving 4 bases unmatched. CDR1 and CDR2 from the germline V gene are LNHNV and YYDKDF (reference sequence). The CDR3 has 12 amino acids. The CDR3 reads CATSRDREEEYF. The CDR3 coding sequence is TGTGCCACCAGCAGAGATCGGGAGGAGGAGTATTTT. Variable domain in full (rest from reference TRBV15 and TRBJ2-3): DAMVIQNPRYQVTQFGKPVTLSCSQTLNHNVMYWYQQKSSQAPKLLFHYYDKDFNNEADTPDNFQSRRPNTSFCFLDIRSPGLGDTAMYLCATSRDREEEYFGPGTRLTVL.

This clonotype turned up a few times. The chain carries TRBV20-1 and TRBJ2-7; TRBD1 agrees at 8 bases. This CDR3 is 14 amino acids long. Germline V gives CDR1 DFQATT, CDR2 SNEGSKA (reference sequence). Germline trimming cut 5 bases from V and 6 bases from J; bases unmatched to any gene: 12. Written as DNA, the CDR3 is TGCAGTGCTGGCGGAGGACAGGGCTCGGGCGAGCAGTACTTC. Protein sequence: CSAGGGQGSGEQYF.

This clonotype was seen only once. The chain carries TRBV5-6 and TRBJ1-1, with D perhaps matching TRBD1 (5 bases). The CDR3 totals 15 residues. Germline V lookup: CDR1 SGHDT, CDR2 YYEEEE. The V and J ends lost 2 bases and 3 bases respectively, with 14 bases between them. DNA of the CDR3: TGTGCCAGCAGCTTAGGAGGGGTCTCCTACACTGAAGCTTTCTTT. It is translated as CASSLGGVSYTEAFF. Looking up the rest from reference TRBV5-6 and TRBJ1-1 gives the full variable domain: DAGVTQSPTHLIKTRGQQVTLRCSPKSGHDTVSWYQQALGQGPQFIFQYYEEEERQRGNFPDRFSGHQFPNYSSELNVNALLLGDSALYLCASSLGGVSYTEAFFGQGTRLTVV.

The rearrangement uses TRBV21-1 and TRBJ2-1; no DNA check was done on the table's D call, TRBD2. TRBV21-1 is described as a pseudogene. This CDR3 has 14 residues. The CDR3 protein is CASSPSGRADEQFF. Here the CDR3 DNA reads TGTGCCAGCAGCCCTAGCGGGAGGGCAGACGAGCAGTTCTTC.

This clonotype was recorded a few times. The chain employs TRBV29-1 and TRBJ2-3, with 11 bases fitting TRBD2. This CDR3 has 15 residues. After removal of 7 bases from V and 4 bases from J, the junction contained 10 bases not matched to a gene. CDR1 is SQVTM, CDR2 ANQGSEA, per germline. The CDR3 region has the DNA TGCAGCGAAGGATCCGGGACTAGCGGCCCAGATACGCAGTATTTT. Protein sequence: CSEGSGTSGPDTQYF.